The source of this T cell receptor beta chain is a study of blood T cell repertoires in COVID-19. As for the study in general: COVID-19 samples, acute and convalescent, were from the United States, Italy and Spain.

Ages ranged from about 18 to 100 years, with residence in 24 US areas. In assigning cohorts, the study relied on participant-reported clinical history. The authors' processing: Amplifying reference gene primers gave estimates of nucleated cell counts. The method was immunoSEQ multiplex PCR; TCRdb's version includes in-frame clones alone and lacks a portion of them. That table is the source of V, J and clone size, and D and trimming were worked out from the DNA. Of about 250,000 clones in the sample, 85% were seen once. Germline CDR1 reads SGHTA; CDR2 reads FQGNSA. The ends lost 3 bases at V and 2 bases at J; junction bases unmatched: 6. This CDR3 is 16 amino acids long.

Sequences were obtained from PBMCs or T cells enriched from blood (not recorded which). V gene TRBV7-2 combines with J gene TRBJ1-2; 10 nucleotides line up with TRBD1. The source of this sequence is a woman aged 50 to 65 with acute COVID-19. The CDR3 loop is CASSFLPGQGNYGYTF. The CDR3 DNA reads as TGTGCCAGCAGCTTTTTACCGGGACAGGGGAACTATGGCTACACCTTC.